This T cell receptor beta chain emerged from a study of T cells in Graves' hyperthyroidism and ophthalmopathy. Amplification of TCR beta CDR3 regions used RNA as the template. The HTBI set primed first-round TCR CDR3 RT-PCR. MiXCR, run by TCRdb on the multiplex PCR reads, gives a single entry per CDR3 protein. The sample holds under 500,000 distinct CDR3 sequences, more than 12% seen once. The CDR3 length is 14 residues. The germline CDR1 and CDR2 sequences are SGDLS and YYNGEE. Trimming removed 3 bases from V and 1 base from J; junction bases left unmatched: 2. The V call is TRBV9, the J call TRBJ2-5; 8 bases align to TRBD1. The sequence came from a man aged 45-60 years with Graves' ophthalmopathy. Material: blood. The CDR3 DNA reads TGTGCCAGCAGCGGGACAGGGTTCCAAGAGACCCAGTACTTC. Its protein is CASSGTGFQETQYF. Based on the CDR3 plus reference TRBV9 and TRBJ2-5, the full variable domain is DSGVTQTPKHLITATGQRVTLRCSPRSGDLSVYWYQQSLDQGLQFLIQYYNGEERAKGNILERFSAQQFPDLHSELNLSSLELGDSALYFCASSGTGFQETQYFGPGTRLLVL.